These 4 T cell receptor beta chains share one sample of origin, sequenced in a study of GPR56 and killer-like receptors on CD4 memory cells (dated by TCRdb to 2018 to 2020). Sequencing was carried out with an Illumina HiSeq 2500. TCRdb reprocessed the reads and assigns one entry to each CDR3 protein sequence, leaving out DNA. The table kept for this sample lists under 1,500 distinct CDR3 sequences. The ten largest account for less than 15% of the sample. Five KLR/GPR56-defined CD4+ populations were enriched by fluorescence-activated cell sorting before TCRbeta sequencing. Sample: memory CD4+ T cells from blood. These receptor sequences come from a human donor in good health.

This clonotype is called medium-sized based on its frequency. V usage is TRBV6-5 and J usage is TRBJ2-6; there is no DNA to check the TCRdb D call of TRBD1. Germline V gene sequence: CDR1 MNHEY, CDR2 SVGAGI. The CDR3 is made up of 14 amino acids. CDR3: CASRTGTGANVLTF.

Measured by frequency, this clonotype is medium-sized. The chain carries TRBV9 and TRBJ2-5; TCRdb's D call of TRBD2 is untestable without DNA. The CDR3 consists of 17 residues. In germline, CDR1 is SGDLS, CDR2 YYNGEE. The CDR3 reads CASSVGSSGGAGETQYF.

The gene calls are TRBV6-5 and TRBJ2-1; TCRdb returns TRBD1, unconfirmable since there is no DNA. Germline V gene sequence: CDR1 MNHEY, CDR2 SVGAGI. This CDR3 has 13 residues. The CDR3 loop reads CASRSGQGIEQFF.

The rearrangement links TRBV2 to TRBJ1-1; TCRdb calls TRBD1, which cannot be checked without DNA. The CDR3 is made up of 13 amino acids. The V gene's germline CDR1 is SNHLY and CDR2 FYNNEI. CDR3 in amino acids: CASRALQGTEAFF.